Each of the 19 T cell receptor beta chains below was sequenced from the same sample in a study of blood T cells in healthy people across ages. With a J-beta primer mix and a sample-barcoded 5' primer, a second PCR ran roughly 6 to 12 cycles. TCRdb fed the 5' RACE reads into MiXCR, producing one record per CDR3 protein. The sample lists hundreds of thousands of distinct CDR3 sequences, under 45% seen once, with nearly 20% in the top ten. Sample: blood. These receptors were obtained from a man in his sixties in good health.

This chain joins TRBV7-6 and TRBJ1-6; 7 bases agree with TRBD1. Per germline, CDR1 SGHVS and CDR2 FNYEAQ. There are 14 residues in the CDR3. The junction had 5 bases not matched to a gene; V was cut back by 4 bases and J by 8 bases. CDR3 sequence reads: CASSSQGGYSPLHF. DNA for the CDR3: TGTGCCAGCAGCTCCCAGGGGGGTTATTCACCCCTCCACTTT. Filled out from reference TRBV7-6 and TRBJ1-6, the complete variable domain reads GAGVSQSPRYKVTKRGQDVALRCDPISGHVSLYWYRQALGQGPEFLTYFNYEAQQDKSGLPNDRFSAERPEGSISTLTIQRTEQRDSAMYRCASSSQGGYSPLHFGNGTRLTVT.

This clonotype appeared a few times. The V call is TRBV12-3 or TRBV12-4, the J call TRBJ2-7; D tentatively fits TRBD1 or TRBD2 (5 bases each). V lost 6 bases and J 3 bases, leaving 21 bases between the germline ends. The CDR3 contains 16 residues. This chain's CDR3 is CASSPLGDHFYYEQYF. In DNA form, the CDR3 reads TGTGCCAGCAGCCCTCTGGGGGATCACTTTTACTACGAGCAGTACTTC.

The chain links TRBV20-1 to TRBJ2-4, with D unclear. V was pared by 0 bases and J by 0 bases, with 6 bases between. CDR3 length equals 14 residues. Germline CDR1 is DFQATT and CDR2 is SNEGSKA (reference sequence). The CDR3 coding sequence is TGCAGTGCTAGAGATCAAGGAGCCAAAAACATTCAGTACTTC. Translating it yields CSARDQGAKNIQYF.

The chain uses TRBV24-1 and TRBJ1-2; D is uncertain. Germline V gives CDR1 KGHDR, CDR2 SFDVKD. The ends were cut back, 3 bases at V and 8 bases at J, with 12 bases in the middle. CDR3 size: 13 residues. In DNA form, the CDR3 reads TGTGCCACCAGTGATCGGAAGGGCTGGGGCTACACCTTC. Translated, it gives CATSDRKGWGYTF.

The V and J genes are TRBV29-1 and TRBJ2-3; D may be TRBD1 (6 bases). The germline V gene has CDR1 SQVTM and CDR2 ANQGSEA. The CDR3 sequence is 12 residues long. The V end lost 5 bases, the J end lost 2 bases, and 8 bases lay between the germline ends. CDR3 nucleotides: TGCAGCGTTCAGGGACACACAGATACGCAGTATTTT. As protein: CSVQGHTDTQYF.

V and J are TRBV10-3 and TRBJ2-7; D is perhaps TRBD1 (6 bases). The germline V gene has CDR1 ENHRY and CDR2 SYGVKD. Trimming pared 6 bases from V and 0 bases from J, leaving 21 bases between. CDR3 length: 17 residues. The CDR3 sequence is CAISNVLQGFISYEQYF. CDR3 nucleotides: TGTGCCATCAGCAACGTCTTACAGGGCTTCATCTCCTACGAGCAGTACTTC.

This clonotype was picked up a small number of times. The genes are TRBV5-5 and TRBJ1-2; a weak D match, TRBD1 (5 bases). The germline V gene has CDR1 SGHKS and CDR2 YYEKEE (reference sequence). The CDR3 contains 16 residues. The V gene lost 5 bases and the J gene lost 1 base, with 18 bases spanning the gap. The CDR3 here is CASSSGTSGGNYGYTF. CDR3 in DNA: TGTGCCAGCAGTTCCGGGACTTCCGGCGGTAACTATGGCTACACCTTC.

This chain joins TRBV2 and TRBJ2-3, with D possibly being TRBD2 (5 bases). The length of the CDR3 is 14 residues. Germline CDR1 SNHLY, CDR2 FYNNEI. With 5 bases removed from V and 4 bases from J, the gap between germline ends came to 13 bases. Here the CDR3 reads CASSRDRAPDTQYF. CDR3 nucleotide sequence: TGTGCCAGCAGTCGGGATAGGGCCCCAGATACGCAGTATTTT.

The chain has TRBV6-5 and TRBJ1-6; no clear D. The CDR3 loop spans 13 amino acids. The germline V and J ends were trimmed by 5 bases and 5 bases, with 7 bases remaining between them. The V gene's germline CDR1 is MNHEY and CDR2 SVGAGI. The CDR3 sequence: CASSLNHNSPLHF. The CDR3 DNA is TGTGCCAGCAGTCTCAACCATAATTCACCCCTCCACTTT.

There are a few counts of this clonotype. The V call is TRBV5-6, the J call TRBJ1-2; 8 positions match TRBD1. This CDR3 contains 15 residues. The trim removed 4 bases at V and 3 bases at J, leaving 8 bases unmatched. Germline assignment: CDR1 SGHDT and CDR2 YYEEEE. CDR3 in amino acids: CASSTGTGIYYGYTF. The DNA of the CDR3 is TGTGCCAGCAGCACGGGGACAGGAATTTACTATGGCTACACCTTC.

The chain links TRBV19 to TRBJ1-2, with D possibly matching TRBD1 (5 bases). Per germline, CDR1 LNHDA and CDR2 SQIVND (reference sequence). The CDR3 has 13 amino acids. V was shortened by 7 bases and J by 11 bases, with 20 bases between the two germline ends. The CDR3 coding sequence is TGTGCCAGTAATCGAGCCGGGACTCTGCTTTACACCTTC. Its protein product is CASNRAGTLLYTF.

This sequence joins TRBV5-1 and TRBJ2-6; unclear D gene. Trimming left V 2 bases short and J 0 bases short, with 9 bases between. The germline V gene encodes CDR1 SGHRS and CDR2 YFSETQ. The CDR3 sequence is 16 residues long. The CDR3 nucleotides read TGCGCCAGCAGCTTTTCCATTCCCTCTGGGGCCAACGTCCTGACTTTC. Translation: CASSFSIPSGANVLTF.

This clonotype was seen a few times. The CDR3 DNA reads as TGTGCCAGCATAGGTGTTGGCTACGAGCAGTACTTC. It is translated as CASIGVGYEQYF. The chain is built from TRBV27 and TRBJ2-7; D is uncertain. This CDR3 is built from 12 residues. The V and J ends lost 7 bases and 3 bases respectively, with 10 bases between them. Per germline, CDR1 MNHEY and CDR2 SMNVEV (reference sequence).

This chain links TRBV28 with TRBJ2-1; 11 nucleotides agree with TRBD2. The germline V gene encodes CDR1 MDHEN and CDR2 SYDVKM. The V segment lost 4 bases and the J segment 9 bases; nucleotides outside the gene matches: 11. CDR3 size: 16 residues. The CDR3 DNA reads TGTGCCAGCAGTTCAGCCGGGACTAGCGGTTTTGGTGAGCAGTTCTTC. Its translation is CASSSAGTSGFGEQFF.

This clonotype was observed many times. The chain carries TRBV27 and TRBJ2-7; the match to TRBD1 covers 10 bases. CDR1 and CDR2 (germline): MNHEY, SMNVEV (reference sequence). The CDR3 runs 14 residues. The J segment lost 3 bases and the V segment lost 6 bases, leaving 5 bases of the junction unmatched. CDR3 DNA sequence: TGTGCCAGCAGCCCGACAGGGGGCTTCTACGAGCAGTACTTC. It specifies CASSPTGGFYEQYF.

This clonotype occurred a few times. The CDR3 nucleotides read TGCAGTGCTAGCCCTACTCAGAGTCTCACAGATACGCAGTATTTT. Encoded protein: CSASPTQSLTDTQYF. V is TRBV20-1 and J is TRBJ2-3; D not certain. CDR3 length: 15 amino acids. Trimming cost V 3 bases and J 2 bases, with 15 bases left between them. Per the germline V gene, CDR1 is DFQATT and CDR2 is SNEGSKA (reference sequence).

This clonotype was detected only a few times. J is TRBJ2-7 and V is TRBV7-2, with a possible D match to TRBD2 (5 bases). The tail of the sequence fits TRBJ2-5 better, so the J call may be wrong. Germline-derived CDR1 and CDR2 are SGHTA and FQGNSA. CDR3 length: 16 amino acids. The CDR3 DNA is TGTGCCAGCAGCCCCCCGGTCCGGGGTCTCGGGGAGACCCAGTACTTC. Translating gives CASSPPVRGLGETQYF.

This clonotype was seen only a few times. The chain employs TRBV7-9 and TRBJ1-4, with D unclear. Trimming took off 5 bases at V and 13 bases at J, with 17 bases between the two ends. The CDR3 sequence is 13 residues long. In germline, CDR1 is SEHNR, CDR2 FQNEAQ (reference sequence). CDR3 nucleotide sequence: TGTGCCAGCAGCCGTTCCCCCCAAGAGGGACTGTTTTTT. This gives the protein CASSRSPQEGLFF. Full variable domain (rest looked up from reference TRBV7-9 and TRBJ1-4): DTGVSQNPRHKITKRGQNVTFRCDPISEHNRLYWYRQTLGQGPEFLTYFQNEAQLEKSRLLSDRFSAERPKGSFSTLEIQRTEQGDSAMYLCASSRSPQEGLFFGSGTQLSVL.

This clonotype was observed at least ten times. The rearrangement uses TRBV12-3 or TRBV12-4 and TRBJ2-5; TRBD1 or TRBD2 may be the D gene (5 bases each). The germline V and J ends were trimmed by 3 bases and 4 bases, with 6 bases remaining between them. There are 12 residues in the CDR3. Here the CDR3 reads CASSLGTETQYF. The CDR3 coding sequence is TGTGCCAGCAGTTTGGGGACAGAGACCCAGTACTTC.